This T cell receptor (beta chain) was observed in a study of OX40 agonist ivuxolimab in advanced cancers. About the full investigation: Ivuxolimab was a fully human IgG2 agonistic monoclonal antibody targeting the costimulatory receptor OX40 (CD134). Intravenous ivuxolimab was administered to patients every 2 weeks at six dose levels: 0.01, 0.1, 0.3, 1.5, 3 and 10 mg/kg. Among the approximately 50 dose-escalation patients, around 19 had hepatocellular carcinoma, some 15 melanoma, 9 renal cell carcinoma and 9 head and neck cancer. A male proportion of roughly 80% and a mean age of approximately 61 years, ranging from 23 to 79, were recorded for the dose-escalation cohort. Patients were allowed to have had prior anti-PD-1, anti-PD-L1 or anti-CTLA-4 therapy, and 40% to 45% of the dose-escalation patients had previously received checkpoint inhibitors. Partial responses occurred in three dose-escalation patients, of whom one had hepatocellular carcinoma and two had cutaneous melanoma. Peripheral TCRbeta sequencing was intended to test whether TCR sequence diversity was altered and clonal T-cell expansion was caused by ivuxolimab. The paper covers the monotherapy dose-escalation part of the phase I ivuxolimab trial, which included N ≈ 57 patients.

Based on the germline V gene (reference sequence), the CDR1 and CDR2 sequences are GTSNPN and SVGIG. The V and J ends are trimmed by 0 bases and 0 bases, leaving 6 bases between them. The CDR3 numbers 13 residues from cysteine through phenylalanine. The read is trimmed to its CDR3 DNA, 39 bases read in frame from base 1. What the authors observed across the whole study: At doses of 0.1 to 3.0 mg/kg, clonal expansion of both CD4+ and CD8+ blood T cells was observed from baseline to week 6. Which antigens the clonally expanded peripheral T cells were specific for was not determined. In the 0.1-3.0 mg/kg groups, partial responders had among the lowest normalized peripheral clonal expansion, particularly in CD8+ T cells. Low levels of normalized T-cell clonal expansion were also seen in some nonresponding patients. After ivuxolimab, expanded clones were on average more numerous among CD8+ T cells than among CD4+ T cells.

To sequence the TCRbeta CDR3 region, genomic DNA was isolated from the sorted cells. The immunoSEQ Assay was used for sequencing of TCRbeta CDR3 regions. TCRdb stores this immuneACCESS table with in-frame sequences only. Part of the clones is absent; in the studies checked, under half of the shortfall reflects unresolved V genes, and no reason is known for the rest. The sample table shows approximately 50,000 clones, and roughly 83% are seen once. The top ten hold 10% to 15% of the sample. Details on this clone: Its binding antigen is unknown. Within one base of it there is no much larger clone, and no base qualities were kept.

Patients with a history of autoimmune disease or receiving systemic immunosuppression were excluded from the trial. Peripheral blood for TCR sequencing was collected from all dose cohorts at baseline, on cycle 4 day 1, and on cycle 7 day 1. Samples came from an open-label, multicenter, first-in-human phase I dose-escalation trial of ivuxolimab. The trial enrolled adults with locally advanced or metastatic head and neck squamous cell, hepatocellular, melanoma or renal cell carcinoma. CD4+ and CD8+ T cells were sorted separately from peripheral blood before TCR sequencing. Source: CD4+ or CD8+ T cells sorted from blood, taken in a trial of the OX40 agonist ivuxolimab. The rearrangement joined TRBV30 to TRBJ2-7; matching of 5 bases hints at TRBD2 as the D gene. The TCR sequence derives from an adult with an advanced solid tumor such as melanoma, head and neck, liver or kidney cancer. The CDR3 sequence is CAWSVRASYEQYF. The nucleotide sequence is TGTGCCTGGAGTGTGCGGGCCTCCTACGAGCAGTACTTC.